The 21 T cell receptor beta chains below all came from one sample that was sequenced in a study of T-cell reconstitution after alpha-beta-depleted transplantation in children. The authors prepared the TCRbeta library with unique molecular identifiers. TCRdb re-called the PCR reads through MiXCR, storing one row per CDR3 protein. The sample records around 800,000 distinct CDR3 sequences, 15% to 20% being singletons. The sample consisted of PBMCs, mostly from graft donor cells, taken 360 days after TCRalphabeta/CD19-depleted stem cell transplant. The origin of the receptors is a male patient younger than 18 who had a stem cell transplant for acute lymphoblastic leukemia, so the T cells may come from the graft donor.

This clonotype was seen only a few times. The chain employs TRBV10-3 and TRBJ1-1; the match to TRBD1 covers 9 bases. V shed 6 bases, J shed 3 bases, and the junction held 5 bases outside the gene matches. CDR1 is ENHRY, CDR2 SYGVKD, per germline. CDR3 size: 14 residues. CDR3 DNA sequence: TGTGCCATCAGAGGGACAGGGAGGGACACTGAAGCTTTCTTT. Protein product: CAIRGTGRDTEAFF.

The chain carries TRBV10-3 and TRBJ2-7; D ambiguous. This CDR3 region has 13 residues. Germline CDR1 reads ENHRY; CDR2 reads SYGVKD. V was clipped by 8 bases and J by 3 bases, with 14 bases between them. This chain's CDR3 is CAISPVASYEQYF. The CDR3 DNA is TGTGCCATCTCCCCTGTGGCCAGCTACGAGCAGTACTTC.

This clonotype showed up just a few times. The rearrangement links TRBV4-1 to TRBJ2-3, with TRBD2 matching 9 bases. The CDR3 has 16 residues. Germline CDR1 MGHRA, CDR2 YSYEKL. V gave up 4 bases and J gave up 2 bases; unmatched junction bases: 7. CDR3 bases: TGCGCCAGCAGCCCGTACCGACTAGCGGACACAGATACGCAGTATTTT. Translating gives CASSPYRLADTDTQYF.

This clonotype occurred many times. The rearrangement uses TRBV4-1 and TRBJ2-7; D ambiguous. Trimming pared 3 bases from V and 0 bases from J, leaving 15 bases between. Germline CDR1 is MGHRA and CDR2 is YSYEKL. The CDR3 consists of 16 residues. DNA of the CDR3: TGCGCCAGCAGCCAGGAGCAGAGTCTTATCTCCTACGAGCAGTACTTC. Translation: CASSQEQSLISYEQYF.

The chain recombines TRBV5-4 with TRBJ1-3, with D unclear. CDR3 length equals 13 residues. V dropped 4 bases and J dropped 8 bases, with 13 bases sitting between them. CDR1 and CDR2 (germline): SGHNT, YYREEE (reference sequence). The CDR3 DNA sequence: TGTGCCAGCAGCGATCGTGTATGGGACACCATATATTTT. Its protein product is CASSDRVWDTIYF. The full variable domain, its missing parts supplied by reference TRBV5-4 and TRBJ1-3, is ETGVTQSPTHLIKTRGQQVTLRCSSQSGHNTVSWYQQALGQGPQFIFQYYREEENGRGNFPPRFSGLQFPNYSSELNVNALELDDSALYLCASSDRVWDTIYFGEGSWLTVV.

The chain's CDR3 is CSARVWRVGSDTQYF. CDR3 DNA: TGCAGTGCTAGAGTTTGGAGGGTTGGGTCAGATACGCAGTATTTT. The chain uses TRBV20-1 and TRBJ2-3; D is possibly TRBD2 (6 bases). CDR1 is DFQATT and CDR2 is SNEGSKA in the germline V gene (reference sequence). The length of the CDR3 is 15 residues. Trimming left V 1 base short and J 4 bases short, with 15 bases between.

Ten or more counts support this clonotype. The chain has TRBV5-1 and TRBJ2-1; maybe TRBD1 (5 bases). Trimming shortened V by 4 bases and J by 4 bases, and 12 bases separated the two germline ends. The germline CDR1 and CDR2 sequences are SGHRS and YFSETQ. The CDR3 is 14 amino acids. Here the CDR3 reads CASSGLGVYNEQFF. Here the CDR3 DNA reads TGCGCCAGCAGCGGCCTAGGGGTATACAATGAGCAGTTCTTC.

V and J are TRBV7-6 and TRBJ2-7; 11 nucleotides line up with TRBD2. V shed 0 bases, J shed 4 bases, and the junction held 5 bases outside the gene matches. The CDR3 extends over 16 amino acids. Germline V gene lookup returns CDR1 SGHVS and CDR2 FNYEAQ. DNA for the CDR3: TGTGCCAGCAGCTTAGCAGGGACTAGCGGAATATACGAGCAGTACTTC. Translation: CASSLAGTSGIYEQYF.

The CDR3 DNA follows: TGTGCCACCTACACTCAGGCGGGCCATCTCGAGAGGAATGAGCAGTTCTTC. It encodes CATYTQAGHLERNEQFF. V is TRBV18 and J is TRBJ2-1; maybe TRBD2 (5 bases). The CDR3 consists of 17 residues. Germline CDR1 KGHSH, CDR2 LQKENI. The ends were cut back, 10 bases at V and 7 bases at J, with 29 bases in the middle.

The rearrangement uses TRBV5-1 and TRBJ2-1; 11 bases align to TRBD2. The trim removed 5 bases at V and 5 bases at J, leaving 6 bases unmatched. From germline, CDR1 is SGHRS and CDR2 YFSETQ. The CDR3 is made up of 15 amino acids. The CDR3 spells CASSRSGRDNNEQFF. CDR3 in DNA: TGCGCCAGCAGTCGTAGCGGGAGGGATAACAATGAGCAGTTCTTC.

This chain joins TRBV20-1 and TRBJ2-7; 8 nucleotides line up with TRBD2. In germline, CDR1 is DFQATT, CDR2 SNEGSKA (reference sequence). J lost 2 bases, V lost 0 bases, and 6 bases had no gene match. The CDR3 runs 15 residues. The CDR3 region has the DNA TGCAGTGCTAGAGAGTATAGCGGGACCCCCTACGAGCAGTACTTC. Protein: CSAREYSGTPYEQYF.

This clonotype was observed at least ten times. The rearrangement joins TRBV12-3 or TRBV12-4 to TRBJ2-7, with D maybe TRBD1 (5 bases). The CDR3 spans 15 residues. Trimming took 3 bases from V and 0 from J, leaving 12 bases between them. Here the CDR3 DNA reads TGTGCCAGCAGTTTTGACAGACTGAGCTCCTACGAGCAGTACTTC. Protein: CASSFDRLSSYEQYF.

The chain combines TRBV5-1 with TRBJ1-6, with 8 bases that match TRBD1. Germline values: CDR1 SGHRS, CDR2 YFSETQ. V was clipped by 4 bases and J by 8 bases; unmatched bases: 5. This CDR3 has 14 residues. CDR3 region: CASSRDRRDSPLHF. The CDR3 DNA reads TGCGCCAGCAGCAGGGACAGGCGGGATTCACCCCTCCACTTT.

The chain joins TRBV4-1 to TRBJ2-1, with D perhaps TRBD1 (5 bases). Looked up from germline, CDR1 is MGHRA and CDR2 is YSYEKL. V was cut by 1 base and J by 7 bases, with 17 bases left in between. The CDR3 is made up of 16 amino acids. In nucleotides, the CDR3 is TGCGCCAGCAGCCAAGGACCGACAGCATGGGGAAATGAGCAGTTCTTC. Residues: CASSQGPTAWGNEQFF.

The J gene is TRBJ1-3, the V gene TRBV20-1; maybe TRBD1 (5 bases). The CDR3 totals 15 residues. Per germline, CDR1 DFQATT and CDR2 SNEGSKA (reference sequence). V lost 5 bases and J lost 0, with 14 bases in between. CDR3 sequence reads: CSAGPAGTSGNTIYF. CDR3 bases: TGCAGTGCTGGACCAGCCGGGACCTCTGGAAACACCATATATTTT.

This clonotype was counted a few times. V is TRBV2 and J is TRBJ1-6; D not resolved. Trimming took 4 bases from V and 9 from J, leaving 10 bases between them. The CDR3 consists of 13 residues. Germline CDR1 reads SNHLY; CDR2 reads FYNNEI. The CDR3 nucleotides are TGTGCCAGCAGTGTTGGGGATAGTTCACCCCTCCACTTT. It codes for CASSVGDSSPLHF.

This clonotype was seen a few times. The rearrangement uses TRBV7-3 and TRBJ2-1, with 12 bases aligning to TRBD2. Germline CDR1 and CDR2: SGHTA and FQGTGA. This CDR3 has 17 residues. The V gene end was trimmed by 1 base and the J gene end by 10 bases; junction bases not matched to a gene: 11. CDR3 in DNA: TGTGCCAGCAGCTTAAGTTCACTAGCGGGAGGAAAAGGAGAGCAGTTCTTC. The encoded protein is CASSLSSLAGGKGEQFF.

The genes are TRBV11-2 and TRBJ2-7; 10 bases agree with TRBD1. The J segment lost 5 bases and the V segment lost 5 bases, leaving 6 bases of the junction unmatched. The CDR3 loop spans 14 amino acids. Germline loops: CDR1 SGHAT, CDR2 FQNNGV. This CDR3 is CASSARDRGDEQYF. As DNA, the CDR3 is TGTGCCAGCAGCGCCCGGGACAGGGGCGACGAGCAGTACTTC.

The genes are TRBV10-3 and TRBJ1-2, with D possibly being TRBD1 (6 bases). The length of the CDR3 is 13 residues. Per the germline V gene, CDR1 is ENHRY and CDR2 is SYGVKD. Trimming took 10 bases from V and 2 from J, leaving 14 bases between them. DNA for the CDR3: TGTGCCACCACGAGGGGGGTAAACTATGGCTACACCTTC. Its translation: CATTRGVNYGYTF.

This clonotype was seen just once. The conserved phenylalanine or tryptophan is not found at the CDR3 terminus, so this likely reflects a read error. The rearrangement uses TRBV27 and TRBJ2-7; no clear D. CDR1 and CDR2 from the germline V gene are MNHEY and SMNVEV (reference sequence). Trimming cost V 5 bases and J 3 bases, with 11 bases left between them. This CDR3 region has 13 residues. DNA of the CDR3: TGTGCCAGCAGTCCCGGGTACTACTACGAGCAGTACTCC. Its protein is CASSPGYYYEQYS.

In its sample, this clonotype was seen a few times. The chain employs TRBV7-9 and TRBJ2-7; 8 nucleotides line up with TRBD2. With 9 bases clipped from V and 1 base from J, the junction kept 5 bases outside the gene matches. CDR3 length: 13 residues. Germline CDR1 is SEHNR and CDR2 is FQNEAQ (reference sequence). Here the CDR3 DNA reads TGTGCCAGAAGAACTAGCGGTTCCTACGAGCAGTACTTC. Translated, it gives CARRTSGSYEQYF.